Presented here are 22 T cell receptor beta chains from one specimen sequenced in a study of neurological immune-mediated disorders. TCRdb recomputed calls from the 5' RACE reads with MiXCR, one row per CDR3 protein. Of around 42,000 distinct CDR3 sequences listed, roughly 12% are singletons. Time point described: longitudinal time-point 3. Material: PBMCs. These receptors all stem from a man aged 25-45 years in good health.

This clonotype has just a few counts. This rearrangement joins TRBV5-1 to TRBJ2-2; 7 nucleotides line up with TRBD2. V lost 4 bases to trimming and J lost 6 bases; unmatched junction nucleotides: 12. Germline CDR1 reads SGHRS; CDR2 reads YFSETQ. CDR3 length: 16 residues. The CDR3 DNA sequence: TGCGCCAGCAGCACACAAGGGTCGGGGGGATCCGGGGAGCTGTTTTTT. Translation: CASSTQGSGGSGELFF.

This clonotype appeared a few times. V is TRBV3-1 and J is TRBJ1-3, with no clear D. V lost 8 bases to trimming and J lost 3 bases, with 11 bases between them. There are 13 residues in the CDR3. Germline assignment: CDR1 LGHDT and CDR2 YNNKEL (reference sequence). The CDR3 sequence: CASGRGDGNTIYF. The CDR3 coding sequence is TGTGCCAGCGGTCGGGGTGATGGAAACACCATATATTTT.

In its sample, this clonotype was seen many times. This chain connects TRBV20-1 to TRBJ2-7, with D perhaps matching TRBD2 (6 bases). The CDR3 contains 14 residues. Trimming took 5 bases from V and 0 from J, leaving 14 bases between them. Germline CDR1 reads DFQATT; CDR2 reads SNEGSKA (reference sequence). CDR3 loop: CSAPRGGNSYEQYF. DNA for the CDR3: TGCAGTGCTCCTAGGGGCGGGAACTCCTACGAGCAGTACTTC.

This clonotype was seen at least ten times. This rearrangement joins TRBV12-3 or TRBV12-4 to TRBJ2-7; D gene ambiguous. Trimming pared 4 bases from V and 0 bases from J, leaving 13 bases between. The CDR3 totals 15 residues. CDR3 sequence (DNA): TGTGCCAGCAGTTCCTCCTGGGTGAGCTCCTACGAGCAGTACTTC. Protein: CASSSSWVSSYEQYF.

This clonotype was recorded once. A single base separates this from a much larger clone, so it may be a read error. The J gene is TRBJ1-3, the V gene TRBV7-2, with D uncertain. Germline loops: CDR1 SGHTA, CDR2 FQGNSA. This CDR3 is built from 13 residues. CDR3 sequence: CASSFSAGNNIYF. CDR3 sequence (DNA): TGTGCCAGCAGCTTCTCCGCTGGAAACAACATATATTTT.

Within the sample, this clonotype is medium-sized. The V and J genes are TRBV20-1 and TRBJ2-3; 10 positions match TRBD2. V gave up 3 bases and J gave up 1 base; unmatched junction bases: 13. Germline CDR1 DFQATT, CDR2 SNEGSKA (reference sequence). There are 18 residues in the CDR3. The CDR3 DNA reads TGCAGTGCTAGGCGGCTAGCGGGAGAAGGGGGGGGCACAGATACGCAGTATTTT. This sequence encodes CSARRLAGEGGGTDTQYF.

As regards this clonotype: The conserved closing phenylalanine or tryptophan is absent in this CDR3, likely reflecting a read error. No DNA is shown, since the ends of the CDR3 on it are uncertain; the CDR3 is the one TCRdb lists. The V call is TRBV27, the J call TRBJ2-7; no check of the table's D call, TRBD1, against the DNA was made. Per the germline V gene, CDR1 is MNHEY and CDR2 is SMNVEV (reference sequence). The CDR3 sequence runs 15 residues, both termini included. The chain's CDR3 is CASSLQGQLSYEQNL.

This clonotype showed up many times. The chain carries TRBV6-1 and TRBJ2-6; no clear D gene. Trimming cost V 2 bases and J 4 bases, with 9 bases left between them. The CDR3 is made up of 15 amino acids. Germline CDR1 MNHNS, CDR2 SASEGT. CDR3: CASSENGSGANVLTF. The CDR3 nucleotides read TGTGCCAGCAGTGAAAACGGTTCCGGGGCCAACGTCCTGACTTTC.

This clonotype was detected many times. The chain couples TRBV29-1 to TRBJ2-7; TRBD1 agrees at 11 bases. The germline CDR1 and CDR2 sequences are SQVTM and ANQGSEA. The CDR3 runs to 11 residues. J lost 6 bases, V lost 7 bases, and 2 bases had no gene match. The CDR3 nucleotides read TGCAGCGGCGGGACAGGGGGCGAGCAGTACTTC. Translation gives CSGGTGGEQYF.

This clonotype was picked up many times. The chain has TRBV28 and TRBJ2-5; D remains ambiguous. The CDR3 has 11 amino acids. Trimming removed 1 base from V and 7 bases from J, with 4 bases in between. CDR1 is MDHEN and CDR2 is SYDVKM in the germline V gene. CDR3 bases: TGTGCCAGCAGTTTATCTGTGACCCAGTACTTC. It is translated as CASSLSVTQYF.

This clonotype has a count of ten or more. The chain employs TRBV28 and TRBJ1-3, with D possibly matching TRBD1 (6 bases). Germline V gene data show CDR1 as MDHEN and CDR2 as SYDVKM. V was shortened by 8 bases and J by 3 bases, with 14 bases between the two germline ends. This CDR3 contains 14 residues. The CDR3 region is CASSTPRGGNTIYF. DNA for the CDR3: TGTGCCAGCTCAACGCCCAGGGGTGGAAACACCATATATTTT.

This clonotype was detected ten times or more. The chain recombines TRBV28 with TRBJ2-3; 7 nucleotides agree with TRBD2. The CDR3 has 19 residues. V was pared by 5 bases and J by 4 bases, with 21 bases of the junction left unmatched. Germline lookup yields CDR1 MDHEN and CDR2 SYDVKM. In DNA, the CDR3 is TGTGCCAGCAGTGCCCCCTGGGCGGGAGTATCGAGTCGGGCAGATACGCAGTATTTT. It is translated as CASSAPWAGVSSRADTQYF.

Judged by abundance, this clonotype is medium-sized. The rearrangement joins TRBV12-3 or TRBV12-4 to TRBJ2-7; the D gene could be TRBD1 or TRBD2 (5 bases each). V was shortened by 5 bases and J by 7 bases, with 18 bases between the two germline ends. The CDR3 is made up of 14 amino acids. The CDR3 sequence: CASSRGTLVEEQYF. DNA of the CDR3: TGTGCCAGCAGTCGAGGGACGCTAGTGGAAGAGCAGTACTTC.

This clonotype appeared many times. The chain has TRBV7-2 and TRBJ1-1; D ambiguous. The CDR3 consists of 13 residues. CDR1 is SGHTA and CDR2 is FQGNSA in the germline V gene. Trimming took 3 bases from V and 1 from J, leaving 6 bases between them. The CDR3 coding sequence is TGTGCCAGCAGCTTTCCCCCGAACACTGAAGCTTTCTTT. The encoded protein is CASSFPPNTEAFF.

The J gene is TRBJ2-1, the V gene TRBV5-1, with 7 nucleotides matching TRBD1. The CDR3 loop spans 15 amino acids. Looked up from germline, CDR1 is SGHRS and CDR2 is YFSETQ. V shed 4 bases, J shed 10 bases, and the junction held 14 bases outside the gene matches. The CDR3 sequence: CASSPGTAGLGEQFF. In nucleotides, the CDR3 is TGCGCCAGCAGCCCGGGGACAGCAGGCCTGGGGGAGCAGTTCTTC.

The J gene is TRBJ2-7, the V gene TRBV27; tentatively, D is TRBD1 (6 bases). Germline lookup yields CDR1 MNHEY and CDR2 SMNVEV (reference sequence). V gave up 5 bases and J gave up 6 bases, with 14 bases separating them. The CDR3 runs 13 residues. The DNA of the CDR3 is TGTGCCAGCAGTCCACGGACAGCCGGCGAGCAGTACTTC. Translation gives CASSPRTAGEQYF.

This clonotype was counted at least ten times. This chain connects TRBV29-1 to TRBJ2-1; 10 bases align to TRBD1. V dropped 6 bases and J dropped 8; count of bases not matched to a gene: 10. CDR3 length: 14 residues. CDR1 and CDR2 (germline): SQVTM, ANQGSEA. As DNA, the CDR3 is TGCAGCGTCGCACGGACAGGGGGTTTCGATGAGCAGTTCTTC. Encoded protein: CSVARTGGFDEQFF.

This sequence joins TRBV28 and TRBJ2-7, with D possibly called TRBD1 or TRBD2 (5 bases each). The ends were cut back, 4 bases at V and 7 bases at J, with 11 bases in the middle. Germline lookup yields CDR1 MDHEN and CDR2 SYDVKM. The CDR3 loop spans 12 amino acids. CDR3 DNA: TGTGCCAGCAGTTCGACAGAGGGGGAGCAGTACTTC. Encoded protein: CASSSTEGEQYF.

This clonotype was seen repeatedly, ten times or more. The chain couples TRBV28 to TRBJ2-1; tentatively, D is TRBD2 (5 bases). Germline V gene sequence: CDR1 MDHEN, CDR2 SYDVKM. The CDR3 runs 17 residues. V lost 5 bases to trimming and J lost 0 bases, with 17 bases between them. Written as DNA, the CDR3 is TGTGCCAGCAGTGGAAGAGGACTGCCGAGCTCCTACAATGAGCAGTTCTTC. The encoded protein is CASSGRGLPSSYNEQFF.

This clonotype occurred many times. The chain employs TRBV5-1 and TRBJ2-2, with 7 bases aligning to TRBD2. This CDR3 region has 14 residues. J was trimmed by 3 bases and V by 4 bases; bases with no gene match: 3. Germline CDR1 is SGHRS and CDR2 is YFSETQ. Written as DNA, the CDR3 is TGCGCCAGCAGCAGGGCGGGAGACACCGGGGAGCTGTTTTTT. Amino acids: CASSRAGDTGELFF.

This clonotype has at least ten counts. V gene TRBV7-2 combines with J gene TRBJ1-5; 7 bases are shared with TRBD1. The CDR3 covers 15 residues. CDR1 is SGHTA, CDR2 FQGNSA, per germline. The junction had 4 bases not matched to a gene; V was cut back by 5 bases and J by 0 bases. In nucleotides, the CDR3 is TGTGCCAGCAGCCGGGACAGTGGTAGCAATCAGCCCCAGCATTTT. The encoded protein is CASSRDSGSNQPQHF.

This clonotype has a count of ten or more. The chain couples TRBV5-1 to TRBJ2-5; 7 bases are shared with TRBD1. Trimming cost V 0 bases and J 0 bases; bases outside gene matches: 5. CDR1 and CDR2 from the germline V gene are SGHRS and YFSETQ. This CDR3 has 16 amino acids. In nucleotides, the CDR3 is TGCGCCAGCAGCTTGGTGACAGGGTCGTACCAAGAGACCCAGTACTTC. Translation gives CASSLVTGSYQETQYF.